The 2 T cell receptor beta chains presented below share a single source sample, sequenced in a study of molecular identifiers for immune sequencing clone quantification. Each CDR3 protein is one row after TCRdb ran MiXCR on the PCR reads. This sample has about 12,000 distinct CDR3 sequences, with more than 15% found just once. The source material was naive CD8+ T cells from blood, with Jurkat cell RNA spiked in. Subset specified: FACS-sorted CD8+CD4-CCR7+CD45RA+ naive T cells. These receptors originate from a human donor in good health. Some libraries in this study had Jurkat cell RNA spiked in.

This clonotype appeared many times. This rearrangement joins TRBV6-2 or TRBV6-3 to TRBJ2-2; unclear D gene. The CDR3 runs to 13 residues. The V end lost 4 bases, the J end lost 0 bases, and 3 bases lay between the germline ends. CDR1 and CDR2 from the germline V gene are MNHEY and SVGEGT. CDR3 loop: CASSSANTGELFF. CDR3 bases: TGTGCCAGCAGTTCTGCGAACACCGGGGAGCTGTTTTTT.

V usage is TRBV28 and J usage is TRBJ2-7; D is perhaps TRBD2 (6 bases). CDR1 and CDR2 from the germline V gene are MDHEN and SYDVKM. There are 13 residues in the CDR3. V was cut by 8 bases and J by 2 bases, with 13 bases left in between. CDR3 sequence: CASLGGDTYEQYF. The CDR3 bases are TGTGCCAGCCTGGGAGGAGACACCTACGAGCAGTACTTC.